The 24 T cell receptor beta chains below come from one sample, sequenced in a study of T cell changes during pregnancy in multiple sclerosis. Data came from immunoSEQ multiplex PCR; TCRdb stores just in-frame clones and leaves some out. Of about 49,000 clones in the sample, nearly 90% were seen once. Sequencing used peripheral blood, obtained after pregnancy. These receptors were collected from a female donor in good health, enrolled as a control in a pregnancy study.

This chain joins TRBV6-5 and TRBJ2-7; 11 positions agree with TRBD2. The ends lost 6 bases at V and 1 base at J; junction bases unmatched: 5. Germline CDR1 MNHEY, CDR2 SVGAGI. The CDR3 covers 15 residues. In nucleotides, the CDR3 is TGTGCCAGCAGCTCCGGGACTAGCGGATCCTACGAGCAGTACTTC. Its translation is CASSSGTSGSYEQYF.

The chain has TRBV18 and TRBJ2-3; 7 positions match TRBD2. Germline trimming cut 1 base from V and 2 bases from J; bases unmatched to any gene: 6. The CDR3 sequence is 16 residues long. Germline V lookup: CDR1 KGHSH, CDR2 LQKENI. The chain's CDR3 is CASSPQASGYTDTQYF. CDR3 nucleotide sequence: TGTGCCAGCTCACCACAGGCTAGCGGCTACACAGATACGCAGTATTTT.

The rearrangement uses TRBV9 and TRBJ2-3; D gene ambiguous. This CDR3 has 15 amino acids. CDR1 is SGDLS, CDR2 YYNGEE, per germline. Trimming left V 3 bases short and J 2 bases short, with 13 bases between. CDR3 nucleotides: TGTGCCAGCAGCGGGGCCCGCCCAAACACAGATACGCAGTATTTT. Its protein product is CASSGARPNTDTQYF.

This clone was seen a single time. This chain links TRBV5-1 with TRBJ2-1, with 15 positions matching TRBD2. V shed 4 bases, J shed 0 bases, and the junction held 5 bases outside the gene matches. Germline V lookup: CDR1 SGHRS, CDR2 YFSETQ. This CDR3 has 18 amino acids. The CDR3 protein is CASSAGTSGGSSYNEQFF. DNA of the CDR3: TGCGCCAGCAGCGCCGGGACTAGCGGGGGGAGCTCCTACAATGAGCAGTTCTTC.

The chain links TRBV5-4 to TRBJ2-3; 13 positions agree with TRBD2. The trim removed 3 bases at V and 5 bases at J, leaving 12 bases unmatched. The CDR3 length is 18 residues. Germline values: CDR1 SGHNT, CDR2 YYREEE (reference sequence). CDR3 DNA sequence: TGTGCCAGCAGCTCGAGACTAGCGGGGGGACGCGCAGGAGATACGCAGTATTTT. It codes for CASSSRLAGGRAGDTQYF. The full variable domain, its missing parts supplied by reference TRBV5-4 and TRBJ2-3, is ETGVTQSPTHLIKTRGQQVTLRCSSQSGHNTVSWYQQALGQGPQFIFQYYREEENGRGNFPPRFSGLQFPNYSSELNVNALELDDSALYLCASSSRLAGGRAGDTQYFGPGTRLTVL.

This clone has a single count. Mismatch with germline at one junction end may stem from a read error. The chain has TRBV13 and TRBJ2-7; D possibly corresponds to TRBD2 (6 bases). Looked up from germline, CDR1 is PRHDT and CDR2 is FYEKMQ (reference sequence). There are 14 residues in the CDR3. DNA for the CDR3: TGTGCCACCAGGGTCGCGGGGAGCTCCTTCGAGCAGTACTTC. Residues: CATRVAGSSFEQYF.

This chain joins TRBV5-4 and TRBJ1-1; 8 bases align to TRBD1. The CDR3 loop spans 13 amino acids. Germline V CDR1 and CDR2: SGHNT, YYREEE (reference sequence). Germline trimming cut 7 bases from V and 4 bases from J; bases unmatched to any gene: 6. In nucleotides, the CDR3 is TGTGCCAGCGGGGGGACAGGCTCCACTGAAGCTTTCTTT. Residues: CASGGTGSTEAFF. The full variable domain, completed using reference TRBV5-4 and TRBJ1-1, is ETGVTQSPTHLIKTRGQQVTLRCSSQSGHNTVSWYQQALGQGPQFIFQYYREEENGRGNFPPRFSGLQFPNYSSELNVNALELDDSALYLCASGGTGSTEAFFGQGTRLTVV.

The gene calls are TRBV5-6 and TRBJ2-5, with TRBD1 identical over 8 bases. The V gene end was trimmed by 3 bases and the J gene end by 5 bases; junction bases not matched to a gene: 12. The germline V gene has CDR1 SGHDT and CDR2 YYEEEE. CDR3 size: 16 residues. The CDR3 here is CASSSWAGGYTETQYF. In nucleotides, the CDR3 is TGTGCCAGCAGCTCGTGGGCAGGGGGCTATACGGAGACCCAGTACTTC. Drawing the rest from reference TRBV5-6 and TRBJ2-5, the complete variable domain is DAGVTQSPTHLIKTRGQQVTLRCSPKSGHDTVSWYQQALGQGPQFIFQYYEEEERQRGNFPDRFSGHQFPNYSSELNVNALLLGDSALYLCASSSWAGGYTETQYFGPGTRLLVL.

This clone was seen only once. CDR3 amino acids: CASSLVGGVTDTQYF. CDR3 coding DNA: TGTGCCAGCAGCTTAGTAGGGGGGGTAACAGATACGCAGTATTTT. The V gene is TRBV7-2, the J gene TRBJ2-3; D is possibly TRBD2 (7 bases). Trimming took off 1 base at V and 3 bases at J, with 11 bases between the two ends. This CDR3 has 15 amino acids. Germline CDR1 reads SGHTA; CDR2 reads FQGNSA. Drawing the rest from reference TRBV7-2 and TRBJ2-3, the complete variable domain is GAGVSQSPSNKVTEKGKDVELRCDPISGHTALYWYRQSLGQGLEFLIYFQGNSAPDKSGLPSDRFSAERTGGSVSTLTIQRTQQEDSAVYLCASSLVGGVTDTQYFGPGTRLTVL.

This clone has a single count. The genes are TRBV11-3 and TRBJ2-1, with TRBD2 matching 8 bases. Trimming removed 5 bases from V and 1 base from J; junction bases left unmatched: 4. Looked up from germline, CDR1 is SGHNT and CDR2 is YENEEA. The CDR3 runs 15 residues. DNA of the CDR3: TGTGCCAGCAGCAGCGGGAGCAGTTCCTACAATGAGCAGTTCTTC. It codes for CASSSGSSSYNEQFF.

The chain carries TRBV19 and TRBJ2-5; 10 nucleotides align to TRBD2. The ends lost 6 bases at V and 3 bases at J; junction bases unmatched: 4. CDR1 LNHDA and CDR2 SQIVND come from the germline V gene (reference sequence). The CDR3 contains 14 residues. The CDR3 DNA reads TGTGCCAGTAGCCGAGGACTAGCGGAAGAGACCCAGTACTTC. This gives the protein CASSRGLAEETQYF. Using reference TRBV19 and TRBJ2-5 for the parts outside the CDR3, the full variable domain is DGGITQSPKYLFRKEGQNVTLSCEQNLNHDAMYWYRQDPGQGLRLIYYSQIVNDFQKGDIAEGYSVSREKKESFPLTVTSAQKNPTAFYLCASSRGLAEETQYFGPGTRLLVL.

The chain has TRBV27 and TRBJ2-7, with 12 bases fitting TRBD2. The CDR3 totals 15 residues. Germline lookup yields CDR1 MNHEY and CDR2 SMNVEV (reference sequence). After removal of 8 bases from V and 3 bases from J, the junction contained 8 bases not matched to a gene. The DNA of the CDR3 is TGTGCCAGCGCCGGGACTAGCGGGCAAAGCTACGAGCAGTACTTC. It specifies CASAGTSGQSYEQYF.

V gene TRBV30 combines with J gene TRBJ2-3; 12 nucleotides match TRBD2. Germline V CDR1 and CDR2: GTSNPN, SVGIG (reference sequence). The CDR3 extends over 15 amino acids. V was pared by 3 bases and J by 4 bases, with 5 bases of the junction left unmatched. The CDR3 spells CAWSRLAGGADTQYF. The CDR3 nucleotides are TGTGCCTGGAGCCGGCTAGCGGGAGGGGCAGATACGCAGTATTTT.

The chain couples TRBV7-9 to TRBJ1-6; 9 bases match TRBD1. V lost 6 bases and J lost 9; bases outside the gene matches: 9. The CDR3 has 15 residues. CDR1 is SEHNR, CDR2 FQNEAQ, per germline (reference sequence). The chain's CDR3 is CASRSPGQGASPLHF. CDR3 nucleotide sequence: TGTGCCAGCAGGTCACCGGGACAGGGAGCTTCACCCCTCCACTTT.

This clone turned up a few times. The chain recombines TRBV5-6 with TRBJ1-6; 9 bases align to TRBD1. The junction had 9 bases not matched to a gene; V was cut back by 1 base and J by 7 bases. Per the germline V gene, CDR1 is SGHDT and CDR2 is YYEEEE. The CDR3 extends over 17 amino acids. The CDR3 spells CASSLKRTGERNSPLHF. The CDR3 coding sequence is TGTGCCAGCAGCTTGAAAAGGACAGGGGAACGCAATTCACCCCTCCACTTT.

V usage is TRBV10-3 and J usage is TRBJ2-3, with TRBD2 matching over 11 bases. Trimming cost V 11 bases and J 4 bases; bases outside gene matches: 8. From germline, CDR1 is ENHRY and CDR2 SYGVKD. CDR3 size: 14 residues. CDR3 loop: CAGSLAGEADTQYF. The CDR3 nucleotides read TGTGCCGGATCACTAGCGGGAGAGGCAGATACGCAGTATTTT.

The rearrangement joins TRBV28 to TRBJ1-5; no clear D. The CDR3 consists of 12 residues. Germline CDR1 is MDHEN and CDR2 is SYDVKM. V lost 4 bases, J lost 7 bases, and 8 bases lay in between. The CDR3, as DNA: TGTGCCAGCAGTTCGGGTTTCCAGCCCCAGCATTTT. It yields the protein CASSSGFQPQHF.

The chain carries TRBV6-1 and TRBJ2-7; D perhaps matches TRBD2 (6 bases). The CDR3 totals 15 residues. V lost 7 bases to trimming and J lost 0 bases, with 16 bases between them. From germline, CDR1 is MNHNS and CDR2 SASEGT. The CDR3 reads CASTLAAHSSYEQYF. Written as DNA, the CDR3 is TGTGCCAGCACCTTAGCGGCCCACTCCTCCTACGAGCAGTACTTC.

This clone was observed a handful of times. The chain couples TRBV2 to TRBJ1-1; D unresolved. This CDR3 comprises 14 residues. Trimming took 5 bases from V and 0 from J, leaving 10 bases between them. The germline CDR1 and CDR2 sequences are SNHLY and FYNNEI. The CDR3 sequence is CASSHDTLNTEAFF. Here the CDR3 DNA reads TGTGCCAGCAGTCATGACACCCTGAACACTGAAGCTTTCTTT.

The chain joins TRBV30 to TRBJ2-2; TRBD2 agrees at 8 bases. In germline, CDR1 is GTSNPN, CDR2 SVGIG (reference sequence). The CDR3 is made up of 15 amino acids. The J segment lost 8 bases and the V segment lost 5 bases, leaving 13 bases of the junction unmatched. Here the CDR3 DNA reads TGTGCCTGGGTCTCACGGGAGGGCCCAAGGGGGGAGCTGTTTTTT. This sequence encodes CAWVSREGPRGELFF. Supplemented by reference TRBV30 and TRBJ2-2, the full variable domain reads SQTIHQWPATLVQPVGSPLSLECTVEGTSNPNLYWYRQAAGRGLQLLFYSVGIGQISSEVPQNLSASRPQDRQFILSSKKLLLSDSGFYLCAWVSREGPRGELFFGEGSRLTVL.

Here the CDR3 DNA reads TGTGCCTGGAGCCCCGGACTAGCGGGGGATAAAGAGACCCAGTACTTC. Amino acid sequence: CAWSPGLAGDKETQYF. J is TRBJ2-5 and V is TRBV30, with TRBD2 matching 13 bases. V trimming: 3 bases; J trimming: 3 bases; junction bases outside the gene matches: 7. This CDR3 contains 16 residues. Germline CDR1 and CDR2: GTSNPN and SVGIG (reference sequence).

This chain uses TRBV19 with TRBJ1-1; D perhaps matches TRBD1 (6 bases). CDR3 length: 14 amino acids. Germline assignment: CDR1 LNHDA and CDR2 SQIVND (reference sequence). V shed 7 bases and J shed 6 bases, with 18 bases lying between them. CDR3 bases: TGTGCCAGTAATAACAGGGAGGGTAATGCTGAAGCTTTCTTT. Protein sequence: CASNNREGNAEAFF.

This chain joins TRBV7-8 and TRBJ2-4; 9 bases are a match to TRBD1. CDR1 and CDR2 from the germline V gene are SGHVS and FQNEAQ. The V segment lost 5 bases and the J segment 3 bases; nucleotides outside the gene matches: 2. This CDR3 has 14 residues. CDR3 nucleotide sequence: TGTGCCAGCAGCCCGGACAGGGGCAAAAACATTCAGTACTTC. Amino acids: CASSPDRGKNIQYF.

The rearrangement links TRBV18 to TRBJ2-3; D perhaps matches TRBD1 (6 bases). Germline loops: CDR1 KGHSH, CDR2 LQKENI. The ends were cut back, 2 bases at V and 0 bases at J, with 15 bases in the middle. The CDR3 has 17 residues. CDR3 sequence reads: CASSPVGAGVSTDTQYF. The CDR3 DNA follows: TGTGCCAGCTCACCAGTGGGGGCGGGCGTGAGCACAGATACGCAGTATTTT.